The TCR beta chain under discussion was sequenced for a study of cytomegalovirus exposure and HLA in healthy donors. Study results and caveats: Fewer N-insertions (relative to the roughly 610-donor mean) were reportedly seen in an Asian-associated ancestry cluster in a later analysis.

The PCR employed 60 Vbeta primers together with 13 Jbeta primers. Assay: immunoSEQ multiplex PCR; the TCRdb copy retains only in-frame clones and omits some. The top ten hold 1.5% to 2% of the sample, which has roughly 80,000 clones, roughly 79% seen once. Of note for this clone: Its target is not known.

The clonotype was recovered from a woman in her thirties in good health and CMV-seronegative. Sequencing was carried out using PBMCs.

The CDR3 sequence is CASRGRTGGFDEQYF. DNA for the CDR3: TGTGCCAGCAGGGGGAGGACAGGGGGCTTCGACGAGCAGTACTTC. V usage is TRBV2 and J usage is TRBJ2-7; 11 nucleotides match TRBD1. V shed 6 bases and J 5 bases; nucleotides not matched to a gene: 9. CDR3 length: 15 residues. Germline V gives CDR1 SNHLY, CDR2 FYNNEI.